This T cell receptor beta chain is drawn from a study of T-cell memory formation after mild COVID-19. Study-level results: Pre-infection memory carried some responding clones, suggesting that cross-reactive memory joined. Still unconfirmed is whether the second-wave clones peaking on day 37 recognized SARS-CoV-2.

5'RACE primed from the constant segment yielded TCR alpha and TCR beta cDNA libraries bearing sample barcodes and UMIs. Using its own MiXCR run on the 5' RACE reads, TCRdb lists one record per CDR3 protein. Of about 190,000 distinct CDR3 sequences in the sample, around 17% were seen once. Germline CDR1 is DFQATT and CDR2 is SNEGSKA (reference sequence). This CDR3 is 14 amino acids long. V trimming: 3 bases; J trimming: 4 bases; junction bases outside the gene matches: 7. Comment on this clonotype: The target antigen is unknown.

The TCR originated in an adult woman who had mild COVID-19 (a few samples of this study predate the infection). Cell type and time point are not known. The rearrangement joins TRBV20-1 to TRBJ2-5, with 8 bases lining up with TRBD2. Sequenced sample: PBMCs or a T cell subset sorted from them (not recorded which). This CDR3 is CSARGGTRGETQYF. As DNA, the CDR3 is TGCAGTGCTAGGGGAGGGACTAGGGGAGAGACCCAGTACTTC.